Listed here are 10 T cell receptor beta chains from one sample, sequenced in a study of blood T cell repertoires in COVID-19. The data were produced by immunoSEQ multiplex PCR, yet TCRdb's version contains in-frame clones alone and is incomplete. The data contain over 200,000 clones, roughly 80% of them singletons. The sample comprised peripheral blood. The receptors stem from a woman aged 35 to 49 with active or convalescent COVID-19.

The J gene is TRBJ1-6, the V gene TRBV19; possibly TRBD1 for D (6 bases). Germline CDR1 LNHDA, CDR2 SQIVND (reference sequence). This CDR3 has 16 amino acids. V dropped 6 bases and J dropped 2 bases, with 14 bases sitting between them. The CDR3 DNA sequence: TGTGCCAGTAGCCTTAGGGGGACGACCTATAATTCACCCCTCCACTTT. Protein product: CASSLRGTTYNSPLHF. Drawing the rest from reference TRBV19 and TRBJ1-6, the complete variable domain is DGGITQSPKYLFRKEGQNVTLSCEQNLNHDAMYWYRQDPGQGLRLIYYSQIVNDFQKGDIAEGYSVSREKKESFPLTVTSAQKNPTAFYLCASSLRGTTYNSPLHFGNGTRLTVT.

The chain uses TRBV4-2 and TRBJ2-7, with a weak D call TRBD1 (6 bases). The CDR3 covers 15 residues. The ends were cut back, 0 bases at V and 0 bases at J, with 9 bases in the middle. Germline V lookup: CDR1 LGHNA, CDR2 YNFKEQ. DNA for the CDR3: TGTGCCAGCAGCCAAGAACAGGGATTCTCCTACGAGCAGTACTTC. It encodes CASSQEQGFSYEQYF.

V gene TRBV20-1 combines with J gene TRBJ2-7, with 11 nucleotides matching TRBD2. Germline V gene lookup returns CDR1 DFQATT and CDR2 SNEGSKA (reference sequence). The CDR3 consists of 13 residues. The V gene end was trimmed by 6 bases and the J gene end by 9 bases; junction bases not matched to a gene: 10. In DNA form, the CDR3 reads TGCAGTGCGAGTAGCGGGAGGGCCTTAAGGCAGTACTTC. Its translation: CSASSGRALRQYF.

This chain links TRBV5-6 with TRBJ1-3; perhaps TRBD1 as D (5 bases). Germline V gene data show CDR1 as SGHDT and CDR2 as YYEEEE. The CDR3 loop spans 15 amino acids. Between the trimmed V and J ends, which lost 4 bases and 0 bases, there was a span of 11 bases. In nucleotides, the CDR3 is TGTGCCAGCAGCCGGGCGGACACCTCTGGAAACACCATATATTTT. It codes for CASSRADTSGNTIYF.

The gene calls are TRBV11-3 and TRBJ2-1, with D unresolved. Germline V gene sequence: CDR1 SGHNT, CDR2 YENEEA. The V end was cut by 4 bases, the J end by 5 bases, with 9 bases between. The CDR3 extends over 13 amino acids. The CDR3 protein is CASSSTSHNEQFF. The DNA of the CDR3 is TGTGCCAGCAGCTCGACAAGTCACAATGAGCAGTTCTTC.

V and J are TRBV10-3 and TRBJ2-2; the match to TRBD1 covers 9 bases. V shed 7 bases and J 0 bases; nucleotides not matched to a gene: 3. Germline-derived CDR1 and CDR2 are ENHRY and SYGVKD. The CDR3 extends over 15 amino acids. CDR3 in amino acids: CAITTGGANTGELFF. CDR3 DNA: TGTGCCATCACTACAGGGGGCGCGAACACCGGGGAGCTGTTTTTT.

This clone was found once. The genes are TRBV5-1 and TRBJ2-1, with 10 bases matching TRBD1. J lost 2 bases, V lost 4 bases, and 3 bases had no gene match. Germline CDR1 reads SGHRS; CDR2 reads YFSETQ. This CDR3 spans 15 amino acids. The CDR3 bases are TGCGCCAGCAGCCTGGGACAGGGGCCCTACAATGAGCAGTTCTTC. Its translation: CASSLGQGPYNEQFF.

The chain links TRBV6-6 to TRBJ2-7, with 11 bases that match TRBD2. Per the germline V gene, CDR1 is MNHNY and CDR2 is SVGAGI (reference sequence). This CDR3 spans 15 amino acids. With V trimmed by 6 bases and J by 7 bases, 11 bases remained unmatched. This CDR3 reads CASSGGGLAGGEQYF. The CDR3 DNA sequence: TGTGCCAGCAGCGGGGGAGGACTAGCGGGTGGGGAGCAGTACTTC.

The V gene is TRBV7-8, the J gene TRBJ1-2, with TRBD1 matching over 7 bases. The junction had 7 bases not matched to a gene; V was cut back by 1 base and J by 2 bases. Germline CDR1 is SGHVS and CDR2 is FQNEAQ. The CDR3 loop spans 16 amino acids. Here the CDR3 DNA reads TGTGCCAGCAGCTTAGGAGGGGGCTTCATGAACTATGGCTACACCTTC. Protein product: CASSLGGGFMNYGYTF. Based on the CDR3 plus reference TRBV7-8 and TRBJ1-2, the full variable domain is GAGVSQSPRYKVAKRGQDVALRCDPISGHVSLFWYQQALGQGPEFLTYFQNEAQLDKSGLPSDRFFAERPEGSVSTLKIQRTQQEDSAVYLCASSLGGGFMNYGYTFGSGTRLTVV.

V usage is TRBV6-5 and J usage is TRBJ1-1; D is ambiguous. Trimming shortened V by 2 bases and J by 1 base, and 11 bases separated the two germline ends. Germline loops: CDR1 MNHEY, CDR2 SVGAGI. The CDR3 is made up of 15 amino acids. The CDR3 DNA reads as TGTGCCAGCAGTTACGAGGGTAGCCCGAACACTGAAGCTTTCTTT. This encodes CASSYEGSPNTEAFF.